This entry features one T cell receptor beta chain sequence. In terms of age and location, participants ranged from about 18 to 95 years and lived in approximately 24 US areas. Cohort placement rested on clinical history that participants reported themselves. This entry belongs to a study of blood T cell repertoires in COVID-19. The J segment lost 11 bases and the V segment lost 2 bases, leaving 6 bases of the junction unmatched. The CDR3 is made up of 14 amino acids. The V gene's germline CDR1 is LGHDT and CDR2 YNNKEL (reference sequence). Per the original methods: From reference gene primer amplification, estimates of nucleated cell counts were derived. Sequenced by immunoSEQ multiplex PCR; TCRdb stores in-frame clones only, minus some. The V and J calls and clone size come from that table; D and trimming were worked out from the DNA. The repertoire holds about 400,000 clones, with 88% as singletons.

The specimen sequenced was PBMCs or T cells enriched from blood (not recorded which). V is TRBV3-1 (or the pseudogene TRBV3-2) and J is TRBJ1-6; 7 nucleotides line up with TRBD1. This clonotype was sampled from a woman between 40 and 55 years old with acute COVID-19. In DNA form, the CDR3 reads TGTGCCAGCAGCCAATTGGGACAGTCAGCACCCCTCCACTTT. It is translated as CASSQLGQSAPLHF.